Following are 21 T cell receptor beta chains from one sample sequenced in a study of early stage breast cancer tumors. Assay: immunoSEQ multiplex PCR; the TCRdb copy retains only in-frame clones and omits some. The sample yields under 14,000 clones, 75% to 85% seen once. The specimen sequenced was breast tumor tissue. The source of these receptors is a person between 65 and 79 years old with breast cancer.

The chain employs TRBV4-1 and TRBJ2-5; the match to TRBD2 covers 14 bases. The CDR3 has 20 amino acids. Germline loops: CDR1 MGHRA, CDR2 YSYEKL. Trimming took 0 bases from V and 5 from J; bases not matched to a gene: 14. CDR3 residues: CASSQDSGTSGSQGPETQYF. The CDR3 region has the DNA TGCGCCAGCAGCCAAGACTCCGGGACTAGCGGGAGCCAAGGCCCGGAGACCCAGTACTTC.

Only a few counts were recorded for this clone. The chain joins TRBV4-1 to TRBJ2-1; D remains ambiguous. CDR1 and CDR2 (germline): MGHRA, YSYEKL. The CDR3 loop spans 13 amino acids. Trimming stripped 8 bases from V and 3 bases from J, with 11 bases between. Here the CDR3 DNA reads TGCGCCAGCGGGCTTTCGGTCTACAATGAGCAGTTCTTC. Encoded protein: CASGLSVYNEQFF.

This chain connects TRBV10-2 to TRBJ1-1; the match to TRBD1 covers 7 bases. The germline CDR1 and CDR2 sequences are WSHSY and SAAADI. The V segment lost 6 bases and the J segment 0 bases; nucleotides outside the gene matches: 1. There are 13 residues in the CDR3. The CDR3 reads CASSGQVNTEAFF. The CDR3, as DNA: TGCGCCAGCAGCGGACAGGTGAACACTGAAGCTTTCTTT.

V usage is TRBV4-1 and J usage is TRBJ2-1; 7 bases fit TRBD2. CDR3 length equals 14 residues. Germline V CDR1 and CDR2: MGHRA, YSYEKL. The ends lost 2 bases at V and 3 bases at J; junction bases unmatched: 1. The DNA for the CDR3 is TGCGCCAGCAGCCAAAGCGGGGTCTACAATGAGCAGTTCTTC. It codes for CASSQSGVYNEQFF.

The rearrangement links TRBV5-1 to TRBJ2-1; perhaps TRBD2 as D (5 bases). The CDR3 totals 14 residues. The V end was cut by 4 bases, the J end by 9 bases, with 17 bases between. Germline CDR1 is SGHRS and CDR2 is YFSETQ. CDR3 protein: CASSLGTRRGEQFF. CDR3 nucleotide sequence: TGCGCCAGCAGCCTCGGAACCAGACGGGGTGAGCAGTTCTTC.

The chain links TRBV4-2 to TRBJ2-1; 12 bases match TRBD2. The trim removed 1 base at V and 2 bases at J, leaving 3 bases unmatched. This CDR3 has 17 residues. Germline-derived CDR1 and CDR2 are LGHNA and YNFKEQ. This CDR3 is CASSQALAGGPYNEQFF. CDR3 DNA sequence: TGTGCCAGCAGCCAAGCACTAGCGGGGGGTCCCTACAATGAGCAGTTCTTC.

As DNA, the CDR3 is TGTGCCAGCAGCGTAACAGGGGGCATGAACACTGAAGCTTTCTTT. Amino acid sequence: CASSVTGGMNTEAFF. The J gene is TRBJ1-1, the V gene TRBV9, with 9 nucleotides matching TRBD1. The CDR3 runs 15 residues. Germline values: CDR1 SGDLS, CDR2 YYNGEE. Trimming cost V 1 base and J 0 bases; bases outside gene matches: 1.

The count of this clone is one. The chain uses TRBV19 and TRBJ2-1; 9 nucleotides align to TRBD2. This CDR3 contains 15 residues. Germline V CDR1 and CDR2: LNHDA, SQIVND (reference sequence). The V gene end was trimmed by 5 bases and the J gene end by 6 bases; junction bases not matched to a gene: 8. CDR3 coding DNA: TGTGCCAGTAGTGGTTTAGCGGGAGTGCGCAATGAGCAGTTCTTC. This encodes CASSGLAGVRNEQFF.

The rearrangement uses TRBV2 and TRBJ2-7; 7 bases are shared with TRBD2. The CDR3 totals 15 residues. CDR1 is SNHLY, CDR2 FYNNEI, per germline. J lost 2 bases, V lost 7 bases, and 11 bases had no gene match. For the CDR3, the DNA is TGTGCCAGCAAAGAAGGCCTAGCGGAGACCTACGAGCAGTACTTC. This sequence encodes CASKEGLAETYEQYF.

The chain combines TRBV7-8 with TRBJ1-2; D may be TRBD1 (6 bases). Trimming removed 5 bases at V and 5 bases at J, with 18 bases between. Germline lookup yields CDR1 SGHVS and CDR2 FQNEAQ. This CDR3 is built from 15 residues. The CDR3 bases are TGTGCCAGCAGCCCGACTGGGGGGGCGCGGTATGGCTACACCTTC. Amino acids: CASSPTGGARYGYTF.

This clone was counted between two and nine times. The chain recombines TRBV7-9 with TRBJ1-2; 10 positions agree with TRBD1. The CDR3 is made up of 16 amino acids. CDR1 and CDR2 (germline): SEHNR, FQNEAQ (reference sequence). Trimming at V came to 5 bases and at J to 4 bases, leaving 10 bases not matched to a gene. CDR3 nucleotide sequence: TGTGCCAGCAGCCTAAATGGGGACAGGGGCCTCTATGGCTACACCTTC. It specifies CASSLNGDRGLYGYTF.

The chain couples TRBV9 to TRBJ2-1; TRBD2 matches at 8 bases. The V segment lost 1 base and the J segment 9 bases; nucleotides outside the gene matches: 6. The CDR3 loop spans 14 amino acids. CDR1 and CDR2 (germline): SGDLS, YYNGEE. CDR3 nucleotides: TGTGCCAGCAGCGTATCCGGACTAGCCATTGAGCAGTTCTTC. It yields the protein CASSVSGLAIEQFF.

Only one count was recorded for this clone. V gene TRBV30 combines with J gene TRBJ1-2; 8 bases fit TRBD1. CDR1 is GTSNPN, CDR2 SVGIG, per germline (reference sequence). The CDR3 is 13 amino acids. Trimming took 3 bases from V and 5 from J; bases not matched to a gene: 5. The CDR3 protein is CAWSPGQAYGYTF. The CDR3 coding sequence is TGTGCCTGGAGCCCGGGACAGGCGTATGGCTACACCTTC.

The V and J genes are TRBV19 and TRBJ2-7, with 11 bases lining up with TRBD1. The trim removed 8 bases at V and 5 bases at J, leaving 5 bases unmatched. Germline lookup yields CDR1 LNHDA and CDR2 SQIVND (reference sequence). CDR3 size: 13 residues. The CDR3 here is CASRDRGSHEQYF. DNA of the CDR3: TGTGCCAGTCGGGACAGGGGGAGTCACGAGCAGTACTTC.

The V and J genes are TRBV6-1 and TRBJ2-2; possible D gene TRBD1, 5 bases. Germline loops: CDR1 MNHNS, CDR2 SASEGT. V was shortened by 4 bases and J by 5 bases, with 14 bases between the two germline ends. The CDR3 spans 15 residues. The CDR3 region is CASSAFAGSTGELFF. CDR3 nucleotide sequence: TGTGCCAGCAGTGCCTTCGCAGGGTCAACCGGGGAGCTGTTTTTT.

The rearrangement uses TRBV5-4 and TRBJ2-7; tentatively, D is TRBD1 (5 bases). The CDR3 runs 12 residues. Looked up from germline, CDR1 is SGHNT and CDR2 is YYREEE (reference sequence). V lost 2 bases, J lost 5 bases, and 8 bases lay in between. This CDR3 is CASSLYRNEQYF. Written as DNA, the CDR3 is TGTGCCAGCAGCTTATACAGGAACGAGCAGTACTTC. The full variable domain, completed using reference TRBV5-4 and TRBJ2-7, is ETGVTQSPTHLIKTRGQQVTLRCSSQSGHNTVSWYQQALGQGPQFIFQYYREEENGRGNFPPRFSGLQFPNYSSELNVNALELDDSALYLCASSLYRNEQYFGPGTRLTVT.

With respect to this clone: At the DNA level, this CDR3 is encoded by other sequences in the same sample as well. The V call is TRBV4-3, the J call TRBJ2-7; 11 bases align to TRBD2. V was pared by 3 bases and J by 2 bases, with 6 bases of the junction left unmatched. The V gene's germline CDR1 is LGHNA and CDR2 YSLEER. The CDR3 extends over 16 amino acids. CDR3 sequence (DNA): TGCGCCAGCAGCCAGGAAGGGACTAGCGGACCCTACGAGCAGTACTTC. It codes for CASSQEGTSGPYEQYF.

The rearrangement joins TRBV10-1 to TRBJ2-1, with 7 bases fitting TRBD2. V trimming: 4 bases; J trimming: 8 bases; junction bases outside the gene matches: 11. CDR3 length: 15 residues. Germline assignment: CDR1 WNHNN and CDR2 SYGVQD (reference sequence). The CDR3, as DNA: TGCGCCAGCAGTGTTGCTAGCGGAGGATTGGATGAGCAGTTCTTC. Translating gives CASSVASGGLDEQFF.

The rearrangement links TRBV6-5 to TRBJ1-5, with D possibly being TRBD1 (5 bases). The germline V gene encodes CDR1 MNHEY and CDR2 SVGAGI. This CDR3 has 15 amino acids. The ends were cut back, 6 bases at V and 5 bases at J, with 17 bases in the middle. CDR3 sequence: CASSQTTGVDQPQHF. Here the CDR3 DNA reads TGTGCCAGCAGCCAGACCACGGGGGTCGATCAGCCCCAGCATTTT.

This chain links TRBV4-1 with TRBJ2-1; D is possibly TRBD2 (6 bases). CDR1 is MGHRA, CDR2 YSYEKL, per germline. The CDR3 runs to 12 residues. V was shortened by 4 bases and J by 7 bases, with 8 bases between the two germline ends. The CDR3 DNA sequence: TGCGCCAGCAGCCGGGGGGATAATGAGCAGTTCTTC. It is translated as CASSRGDNEQFF.

The chain has TRBV21-1 and TRBJ2-7; TRBD1 is taken as the D call from the table, unchecked against the DNA. TRBV21-1 is deemed a pseudogene. This CDR3 is 14 amino acids long. CDR3 region: CASSKVHSQHEQYF. The CDR3, as DNA: TGTGCCAGCAGCAAAGTACACAGTCAACACGAGCAGTACTTC.